This entry describes one T cell receptor (beta chain). Sequenced by immunoSEQ multiplex PCR; TCRdb stores in-frame clones only, minus some. The sample includes under 110,000 clones, around 80% of them seen just once. This specimen belongs to a study of blood T cell repertoires in COVID-19. For the study at large: Samples came from the United States, Italy and Spain, spanning acute and convalescent COVID-19.

V lost 1 base to trimming and J lost 1 base; unmatched junction nucleotides: 2. This CDR3 has 15 residues. CDR1 and CDR2 from the germline V gene are LGHNA and YNFKEQ. Sequencing used peripheral blood. The chain joins TRBV4-2 to TRBJ2-7; TRBD2 aligns across 9 bases. The TCR was taken from a woman aged 55-75 years with acute or convalescent COVID-19. The CDR3 loop reads CASSQVTSGSYEQYF. In DNA form, the CDR3 reads TGTGCCAGCAGCCAAGTGACTAGCGGTTCCTACGAGCAGTACTTC.